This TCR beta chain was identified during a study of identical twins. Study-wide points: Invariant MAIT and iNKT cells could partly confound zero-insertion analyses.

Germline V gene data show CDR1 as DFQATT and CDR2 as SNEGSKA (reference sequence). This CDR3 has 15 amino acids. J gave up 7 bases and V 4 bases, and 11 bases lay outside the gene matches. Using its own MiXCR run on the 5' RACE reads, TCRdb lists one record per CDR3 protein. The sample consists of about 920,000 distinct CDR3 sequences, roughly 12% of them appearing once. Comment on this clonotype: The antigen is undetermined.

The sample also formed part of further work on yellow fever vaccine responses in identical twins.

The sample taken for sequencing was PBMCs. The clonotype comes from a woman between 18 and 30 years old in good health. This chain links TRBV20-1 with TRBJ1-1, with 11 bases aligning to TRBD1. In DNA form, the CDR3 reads TGCAGTGCTAAGGACAGGGGGCAAATTGACGATGAAGCTTTCTTT. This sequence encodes CSAKDRGQIDDEAFF.